This TCR beta chain was sequenced during a study of cytomegalovirus exposure and HLA in healthy donors (dated by TCRdb to about 2017). About the full investigation: In an earlier analysis of several hundred of the donors, around 300 Gb of sequence data and 90 million to 120 million unique TCR beta sequences from about 190 million T cells were reported. An earlier analysis of 587 of the donors used high-throughput TCR beta sequencing to judge whether each TCR beta V gene segment behaved as functional or pseudogenic. Typing coverage varied by locus: roughly 629-630 donors for A, B, C, DRB1 and DQB1; roughly 520 for DQA1; some 610 for DPA1; 400 to 480 for DPB1. Every repertoire in the discovery cohort had been generated on one and the same sequencing platform. In a later genetic analysis, genome-wide SNP genotypes for about three fifths of the roughly 670 donors were used, and that subset was treated as a discovery cohort. Besides the first cohort of some 670 subjects, a separate validation cohort made up of 120 different subjects was used. In a later analysis, previously published TCR beta repertoires from 666 donors were re-analyzed and high-resolution HLA genotyping was added so that TCR occurrence patterns could be studied. Four or five DR-DQ haplotypes were handled as single units for association and clustering, since linkage in the cohort was strong. Rather than using new phenotypic data, the later analysis identified candidate immune exposures from TCR beta sequences and from how often those sequences occurred across donors. The genetic ancestry cluster associated with self-reported Caucasian donors included about 84% of the 398 genotyped donors. Alongside the repertoire data, information on donor age, sex, ethnicity and CMV serostatus was compiled. The study aimed to test whether signatures of past pathogen exposure could be identified by cataloging public T cell receptors. HLA typing covered class I and class II loci at four-digit resolution. An early release that covered 500 to 800 HLA-typed donors contained around 300 gigabases of sequencing data and 80 million or so unique TCR sequences. The study used immunosequencing to profile the T cell repertoires of some 600 subjects and linked those repertoires to cytomegalovirus serostatus. Among approximately 370 genotyped donors of the cohort, an average of around 220,000 unique TCR beta nucleotide sequences was sequenced per donor, of which roughly 18% were non-productive. The study combined high-throughput TCR immunosequencing, statistical association of individual TCRs with disease status, and machine learning to predict cytomegalovirus infection status. The paper as a whole reports these results and caveats: A cluster of highly shared sequence variants was judged likely to be a technical artifact of the sequencing pipeline. In a later analysis, over 15,000 TCR beta sequences were associated with specific HLA alleles at a false discovery rate of 0.05. A total of 150 to 200 TCR beta chains were listed by the study as associated with cytomegalovirus. Broadly in line with IMGT annotations, most TCR beta V segments showed up in productive rearrangements about 87% or about 30% of the time in an earlier analysis of roughly 590 of the donors. While some public TCRs were present in many individuals, most TCR sequences turned up only very rarely across donors. The classifier was reported to diagnose cytomegalovirus status with high specificity and sensitivity in both the original cohort and the validation cohort. A further reported finding was that TCR beta sequences accurately predicted the HLA-A and HLA-B alleles for most subjects in the first cohort. In a later analysis, TCR association rates were found to vary across HLA loci, with the most associated TCRs seen for DRB1 alleles and the fewest for HLA-C alleles. Some IMGT-functional V segments, including TRBV6-2 and TRBV6-3, could not be told apart with the 87-base-pair reads, so those segments were excluded. Linkage disequilibrium might explain the correlated functional status among segregating V segments, but an unknown experimental factor could not be excluded. The earlier analysis of nearly 600 of the donors excluded 15 to 20 rarely observed V segments, including chromosome 9 orphons, because counts were too low. CMV serostatus was the only immune exposure information available for the cohort. An association between a missense DCLRE1C variant and V-gene and J-gene trimming of TCR beta chains was found in a later genetic analysis and replicated in an independent cohort. In a later analysis, HLA-associated TCR beta chains showed more clonal expansion and lower generation probabilities than non-associated chains that were equally common. According to a later genetic analysis, donors in an Asian-associated ancestry cluster had fewer N-insertions in productive TCRs than the approximately 670-donor mean. Because HLA typing was missing for some donors at each locus, association tests included only the typed subset. According to a later analysis, parvovirus B19, influenza, CMV and Epstein-Barr virus appeared linked to several top co-occurrence clusters. When HLA alleles, especially DR and DQ, strongly co-occurred, attributing TCR associations to individual alleles was difficult. A later analysis found that most CMV-associated TCR beta chains appeared HLA-restricted, with HLA associations seemingly driven largely by CMV exposure. The presence/absence analyses assumed that sequencing depth was roughly uniform across donors, and that assumption may not be true. In vitro tests confirmed that three of the cytomegalovirus-associated TCR beta chains recognize cytomegalovirus antigens. Only TCR beta chains were sequenced in this cohort, and the absence of alpha or paired-chain data limited detectable features. It was suggested by the authors that the approach could potentially be generalized to other disease states and immunological phenotypes.

The sample holds one count of this clone. Its antigen remains unidentified. Base-call qualities are not available, and no considerably larger clone is one nucleotide away. The library was produced with the immunoSEQ multiplex PCR assay. The multiplex PCR relied on a mix of 60 forward primers for TCR Vbeta segments and 13 reverse primers for TCR Jbeta segments. The CDR3 region of rearranged TCR beta genes was amplified from genomic DNA by a multiplex PCR assay. On the Illumina HiSeq System, the amplified TCR beta libraries were sequenced as 87-base-pair reads. As for how the authors treated the data: A later analysis counted tens of millions of unique TCR beta chains across the roughly 700 repertoires, and roughly 10 million of these chains were shared by at least two donors. Raw reads were error-corrected and collapsed into unique sequences with a nearest-neighbor algorithm that merged closely related sequences to remove PCR and sequencing errors. CDR3 sequences were aligned to IMGT reference sequences to assign V, D and J gene segments. For a sequence to be retained, a match of at least six nucleotides was required to both a V gene segment and a J gene segment. A rearrangement was called productive if the CDR3 had no stop codons and remained in frame with V and J, and every other rearrangement was called non-productive. Following IMGT convention, CDR3 was defined as the stretch from the second conserved V-encoded cysteine to the conserved J-encoded phenylalanine. The earlier analysis of 500 to 650 of the donors excluded any sequence lacking an unambiguous match to a single V gene segment. An earlier analysis of about 600 of the donors called V segments functional above 56.7% productive rearrangements and segregating when the between-donor standard deviation exceeded 5%. A statistical classification framework was built for diagnosing cytomegalovirus status from the catalog of TCR beta chain sequences. In a later analysis, V and J genes were assigned by comparing TCR nucleotide sequences against IMGT/GENE-DB human TR gene sequences. In a later analysis, CDR3 sequences and most-parsimonious VDJ recombination scenarios were assigned using the TCRdist pipeline. A later analysis defined each TCR beta chain by its CDR3 amino acid sequence plus V-gene family, and excluded reads lacking a unique V-gene family. To address suspected cross-contamination and a sequencing artifact, a later analysis removed roughly 580 highly shared, low-generation-probability nucleotide sequences. In a later analysis, a clonal expansion index was calculated for each public chain from normalized within-repertoire ranks of inferred template counts. In a later analysis, generation probabilities were computed using a VDJ recombination model fitted to out-of-frame rearrangements, and the results were checked against IGoR. In a later analysis, TCR-TCR, TCR-HLA and TCR-CMV co-occurrence was scored with hypergeometric tests, and a repertoire-size bias correction was applied to TCR pairs. A later analysis estimated false discovery rates by permuting HLA or CMV assignments 20 times. In a later analysis, co-occurring TCRs were grouped using DBSCAN, and TCRdist sequence similarity was added for clustering within HLA-allele-positive subsets. For co-occurrence clustering, repertoires with fewer than 30,000 or more than 120,000 public chains were excluded, along with roughly 5 repertoires with anomalous nucleotide sharing. TCRdb obtained this table from immuneACCESS and retained in-frame rearrangements with V and J assigned. These tables miss some clones; where compared with another copy, unresolved V genes account for less than half of the shortfall, and the remainder is unexplained. V and J calls and clone size are copied from that table; D and trimming were computed from the DNA. This sample is represented by some 140,000 clones; less than 80% of them were singletons. The leading ten clones occupy approximately 1.8% of the sample.

The cohort was made up of approximately 700 healthy bone marrow donors. Cohort members were all nominally healthy when sampled, although unrecorded immune exposures were likely present. The donor tested CMV seropositive, placing the donor among the 250 to 350 seropositive members of the cohort. Each donor provided a peripheral blood sample, and peripheral blood mononuclear cells were used for TCR beta sequencing. The Qiagen DNeasy Blood Extraction Kit was used to extract genomic DNA from the blood cell samples. Reading from cysteine to phenylalanine, the CDR3 counts 13 amino acids. Only the CDR3 DNA is retained, 39 bases long and in frame from the first base. CDR1 and CDR2 are drawn from the germline V gene: MNHNS, SASEGT. V sheds 7 bases and J sheds 6 bases, leaving 16 bases between their ends.

The rearrangement joined TRBV6-1 to TRBJ2-7; the D gene is perhaps TRBD1, from 5 matching bases. This clonotype was obtained from a female donor in good health and CMV-seropositive. Sequencing was performed on PBMCs. The DNA reads as follows: TGTGCCAGCACCCCCGGACATACAGGCGAGCAGTACTTC. It codes for CASTPGHTGEQYF.